This entry lists 31 T cell receptor beta chains sequenced from one sample in a study of T cell changes during pregnancy in multiple sclerosis. Data came from immunoSEQ multiplex PCR; TCRdb stores just in-frame clones and leaves some out. The table lists around 46,000 clones, 80% to 90% of them singletons. The sequenced sample was CD8+ T cells from peripheral blood mononuclear cells, obtained in the second trimester of pregnancy. The origin of the receptors is a female donor with multiple sclerosis, enrolled in a pregnancy study.

This sequence joins TRBV5-5 and TRBJ1-2, with D unresolved. Trimming removed 2 bases from V and 4 bases from J, with 12 bases in between. Germline CDR1 reads SGHKS; CDR2 reads YYEKEE (reference sequence). This CDR3 contains 14 residues. CDR3 residues: CASSLGGGGYGYTF. CDR3 sequence (DNA): TGTGCCAGCAGCTTAGGTGGAGGAGGCTATGGCTACACCTTC. The whole variable domain, filled in from reference TRBV5-5 and TRBJ1-2, reads DAGVTQSPTHLIKTRGQQVTLRCSPISGHKSVSWYQQVLGQGPQFIFQYYEKEERGRGNFPDRFSARQFPNYSSELNVNALLLGDSALYLCASSLGGGGYGYTFGSGTRLTVV.

The CDR3 sequence: CASRGTGGGYGYTF. The CDR3 nucleotides read TGTGCCAGCAGAGGGACAGGGGGCGGCTATGGCTACACCTTC. The chain employs TRBV2 and TRBJ1-2; 12 bases match TRBD1. Germline lookup yields CDR1 SNHLY and CDR2 FYNNEI. Trimming took 6 bases from V and 4 from J; bases not matched to a gene: 3. The CDR3 has 14 residues.

The chain carries TRBV9 and TRBJ1-1; D may be TRBD1 (5 bases). Germline V lookup: CDR1 SGDLS, CDR2 YYNGEE. V was shortened by 4 bases and J by 0 bases, with 13 bases between the two germline ends. The CDR3 loop spans 15 amino acids. As DNA, the CDR3 is TGTGCCAGCAGCTCTACGACAGAGGTGAACACTGAAGCTTTCTTT. Translating it yields CASSSTTEVNTEAFF.

The J gene is TRBJ2-3, the V gene TRBV20-1; a weak D match, TRBD1 (6 bases). The CDR3 extends over 11 amino acids. V lost 6 bases, J lost 4 bases, and 8 bases lay in between. Germline V lookup: CDR1 DFQATT, CDR2 SNEGSKA (reference sequence). The CDR3 spells CSAQGSDTQYF. DNA for the CDR3: TGCAGTGCCCAGGGGTCAGATACGCAGTATTTT.

The rearrangement joins TRBV5-1 to TRBJ1-1; D is perhaps TRBD1 (6 bases). This CDR3 is built from 18 residues. The V gene lost 0 bases and the J gene lost 0 bases, with 18 bases spanning the gap. CDR1 is SGHRS, CDR2 YFSETQ, per germline. CDR3 amino acids: CASSLAPGAAGLNTEAFF. The CDR3 nucleotides read TGCGCCAGCAGCTTGGCCCCAGGGGCCGCAGGTTTGAACACTGAAGCTTTCTTT.

V gene TRBV27 combines with J gene TRBJ2-7; 7 positions agree with TRBD2. V shed 2 bases and J 0 bases; nucleotides not matched to a gene: 4. Germline-derived CDR1 and CDR2 are MNHEY and SMNVEV (reference sequence). This CDR3 has 15 amino acids. The CDR3 sequence: CASSLTGGSSYEQYF. The DNA for the CDR3 is TGTGCCAGCAGTTTAACAGGCGGGAGCTCCTACGAGCAGTACTTC.

V is TRBV7-9 and J is TRBJ2-3, with 10 nucleotides matching TRBD2. CDR3 length equals 14 residues. The germline V gene has CDR1 SEHNR and CDR2 FQNEAQ (reference sequence). J was trimmed by 2 bases and V by 9 bases; bases with no gene match: 5. This chain's CDR3 is CASTSGVITDTQYF. CDR3 nucleotide sequence: TGTGCCAGTACTAGCGGGGTTATCACAGATACGCAGTATTTT.

The V gene is TRBV18, the J gene TRBJ2-7; 7 positions agree with TRBD1. The V gene's germline CDR1 is KGHSH and CDR2 LQKENI. The V gene end was trimmed by 1 base and the J gene end by 3 bases; junction bases not matched to a gene: 3. The CDR3 has 14 amino acids. CDR3 residues: CASSPLDRDYEQYF. DNA of the CDR3: TGTGCCAGCTCACCACTCGACAGGGACTACGAGCAGTACTTC.

The CDR3 nucleotides are TGTGCCAGCAGCCAACCACAGGAGGGGCAACTCTATGGCTACACCTTC. Encoded protein: CASSQPQEGQLYGYTF. The chain combines TRBV4-2 with TRBJ1-2, with D possibly being TRBD1 (5 bases). The germline V gene encodes CDR1 LGHNA and CDR2 YNFKEQ. Trimming stripped 2 bases from V and 4 bases from J, with 17 bases between. This CDR3 region has 16 residues.

In DNA form, the CDR3 reads TGTGCCAGCCTAAGACAGGCCTACGAGCAGTACTTC. Translation gives CASLRQAYEQYF. The chain joins TRBV2 to TRBJ2-7, with D perhaps TRBD1 (6 bases). Germline CDR1 is SNHLY and CDR2 is FYNNEI. The germline V and J ends were trimmed by 8 bases and 2 bases, with 10 bases remaining between them. This CDR3 is built from 12 residues.

This sequence joins TRBV2 and TRBJ1-1; no definite D call. This CDR3 region has 13 residues. With 7 bases removed from V and 7 bases from J, the gap between germline ends came to 16 bases. Germline loops: CDR1 SNHLY, CDR2 FYNNEI. The CDR3 sequence: CASTMGGSGEAFF. In nucleotides, the CDR3 is TGTGCCAGCACTATGGGAGGGTCCGGTGAAGCTTTCTTT.

The chain couples TRBV5-6 to TRBJ2-2; possible D gene TRBD2, 6 bases. This CDR3 is built from 16 residues. Germline CDR1 is SGHDT and CDR2 is YYEEEE. V gave up 2 bases and J gave up 4 bases, with 15 bases separating them. Here the CDR3 reads CASSFGSGEVTGELFF. The CDR3 DNA sequence: TGTGCCAGCAGCTTCGGGTCCGGGGAGGTCACCGGGGAGCTGTTTTTT.

The V and J genes are TRBV6-1 and TRBJ2-3, with TRBD2 matching 7 bases. This CDR3 spans 14 amino acids. The V gene end was trimmed by 8 bases and the J gene end by 1 base; junction bases not matched to a gene: 6. From germline, CDR1 is MNHNS and CDR2 SASEGT. In DNA form, the CDR3 reads TGTGCCAGCTGGACTAGTCGCGGCACAGATACGCAGTATTTT. This translates into CASWTSRGTDTQYF.

J is TRBJ2-1 and V is TRBV9; TRBD1 might be the D (5 bases). Trimming removed 0 bases at V and 2 bases at J, with 15 bases between. The CDR3 covers 17 residues. Germline CDR1 and CDR2: SGDLS and YYNGEE. The CDR3 here is CASSVDERGSTYNEQFF. The DNA of the CDR3 is TGTGCCAGCAGCGTAGACGAAAGGGGCTCTACCTACAATGAGCAGTTCTTC.

This sequence joins TRBV28 and TRBJ1-2; 7 bases are shared with TRBD1. V was pared by 3 bases and J by 2 bases, with 9 bases of the junction left unmatched. CDR1 is MDHEN and CDR2 is SYDVKM in the germline V gene. The length of the CDR3 is 16 residues. This chain's CDR3 is CASSLMITGANYGYTF. CDR3 bases: TGTGCCAGCAGTTTGATGATAACAGGGGCGAACTATGGCTACACCTTC.

This chain links TRBV7-3 with TRBJ2-3, with 8 bases matching TRBD1. V lost 5 bases and J lost 4; bases outside the gene matches: 8. CDR1 and CDR2 (germline): SGHTA, FQGTGA. The CDR3 length is 15 residues. This CDR3 reads CASSEQGVSPDTQYF. The DNA of the CDR3 is TGTGCCAGCAGCGAACAGGGGGTTTCCCCAGATACGCAGTATTTT.

The V call is TRBV29-1, the J call TRBJ2-3; D gene unclear. The V end was cut by 8 bases, the J end by 6 bases, with 12 bases between. The CDR3 is made up of 11 amino acids. CDR1 is SQVTM and CDR2 is ANQGSEA in the germline V gene. The CDR3 DNA follows: TGCAGCCCCCGGCAAGCGGATACGCAGTATTTT. This gives the protein CSPRQADTQYF.

In DNA, the CDR3 is TGTGCCAGCAAACCGGGACAGGGGCGTCTAGATACGCAGTATTTT. Translating gives CASKPGQGRLDTQYF. The chain has TRBV2 and TRBJ2-3; 10 nucleotides align to TRBD1. The V gene's germline CDR1 is SNHLY and CDR2 FYNNEI. There are 15 residues in the CDR3. The junction had 9 bases not matched to a gene; V was cut back by 7 bases and J by 5 bases. The full variable domain, in which reference TRBV2 and TRBJ2-3 provide the parts outside the CDR3, is EPEVTQTPSHQVTQMGQEVILRCVPISNHLYFYWYRQILGQKVEFLVSFYNNEISEKSEIFDDQFSVERPDGSNFTLKIRSTKLEDSAMYFCASKPGQGRLDTQYFGPGTRLTVL.

The chain is built from TRBV13 and TRBJ2-5; 8 bases agree with TRBD1. The ends lost 5 bases at V and 0 bases at J; junction bases unmatched: 8. The CDR3 length is 16 residues. CDR1 is PRHDT and CDR2 is FYEKMQ in the germline V gene (reference sequence). The CDR3 bases are TGTGCCAGCAGCGGACAGGGAGCGAGAGACCAAGAGACCCAGTACTTC. This sequence encodes CASSGQGARDQETQYF. Drawing the rest from reference TRBV13 and TRBJ2-5, the complete variable domain is AAGVIQSPRHLIKEKRETATLKCYPIPRHDTVYWYQQGPGQDPQFLISFYEKMQSDKGSIPDRFSAQQFSDYHSELNMSSLELGDSALYFCASSGQGARDQETQYFGPGTRLLVL.

The DNA of the CDR3 is TGTGCCAGCAGTTACGGGACTAGCGGGGGCAATGAGCAGTTCTTC. Protein product: CASSYGTSGGNEQFF. The genes are TRBV6-5 and TRBJ2-1; 14 bases line up with TRBD2. In germline, CDR1 is MNHEY, CDR2 SVGAGI. The V segment lost 2 bases and the J segment 6 bases; nucleotides outside the gene matches: 0. CDR3 size: 15 residues.

The V gene is TRBV5-5, the J gene TRBJ1-2, with a possible D match to TRBD1 (5 bases). The V gene's germline CDR1 is SGHKS and CDR2 YYEKEE (reference sequence). Trimming took off 0 bases at V and 5 bases at J, with 8 bases between the two ends. This CDR3 region has 13 residues. CDR3 nucleotides: TGTGCCAGCAGCTTGGGGGGGGTATATGGCTACACCTTC. As protein: CASSLGGVYGYTF.

The chain couples TRBV6-1 to TRBJ1-2, with D tentatively TRBD1 (6 bases). V lost 9 bases, J lost 4 bases, and 18 bases lay in between. In germline, CDR1 is MNHNS, CDR2 SASEGT. This CDR3 has 14 amino acids. Here the CDR3 reads CASTHQGTGYGYTF. The CDR3 region has the DNA TGTGCCAGTACTCATCAGGGGACGGGCTATGGCTACACCTTC.

CDR3 residues: CASSLDQRLGREQFF. DNA of the CDR3: TGTGCCAGCAGCTTGGATCAGAGACTAGGGAGAGAGCAGTTCTTC. The chain joins TRBV5-6 to TRBJ2-1; D may be TRBD2 (6 bases). V lost 0 bases, J lost 10 bases, and 17 bases lay in between. CDR1 is SGHDT, CDR2 YYEEEE, per germline. The CDR3 is made up of 15 amino acids.

This rearrangement joins TRBV9 to TRBJ2-2; 8 nucleotides match TRBD1. V shed 5 bases and J 7 bases; nucleotides not matched to a gene: 7. The CDR3 is 14 residues long. Germline CDR1 SGDLS, CDR2 YYNGEE. In nucleotides, the CDR3 is TGTGCCAGCAGGGGGACAGGTCGGGTCGGGGAGCTGTTTTTT. This sequence encodes CASRGTGRVGELFF. The whole variable domain, filled in from reference TRBV9 and TRBJ2-2, reads DSGVTQTPKHLITATGQRVTLRCSPRSGDLSVYWYQQSLDQGLQFLIQYYNGEERAKGNILERFSAQQFPDLHSELNLSSLELGDSALYFCASRGTGRVGELFFGEGSRLTVL.

On this clone itself: At the DNA level, this CDR3 is encoded by other sequences in the same sample as well. In nucleotides, the CDR3 is TGTGCCAGCAGTCAGGGGGCCGACACCGGGGAGCTGTTTTTT. Amino acid sequence: CASSQGADTGELFF. V usage is TRBV9 and J usage is TRBJ2-2, with 8 positions matching TRBD1. The V gene end was trimmed by 5 bases and the J gene end by 3 bases; junction bases not matched to a gene: 3. This CDR3 has 14 residues. The germline gives CDR1 SGDLS, CDR2 YYNGEE.

The chain combines TRBV27 with TRBJ2-1, with 8 bases matching TRBD2. V was clipped by 7 bases and J by 7 bases; unmatched bases: 9. CDR1 is MNHEY, CDR2 SMNVEV, per germline (reference sequence). The CDR3 totals 14 residues. CDR3: CASTAGVDFNEQFF. The CDR3 DNA sequence: TGTGCCAGCACAGCGGGGGTAGATTTTAATGAGCAGTTCTTC.

At least ten counts were recorded for this clone. CDR3 protein: CASSRSYATEAFF. CDR3 nucleotide sequence: TGTGCCAGCAGCCGAAGCTACGCCACTGAAGCTTTCTTT. This rearrangement joins TRBV27 to TRBJ1-1; D not resolved. The CDR3 runs 13 residues. With 6 bases removed from V and 4 bases from J, the gap between germline ends came to 12 bases. Germline CDR1 MNHEY, CDR2 SMNVEV (reference sequence).

V and J are TRBV6-6 and TRBJ2-2, with D uncertain. This CDR3 is 16 amino acids long. Germline assignment: CDR1 MNHNY and CDR2 SVGAGI (reference sequence). Trimming took off 5 bases at V and 0 bases at J, with 13 bases between the two ends. CDR3 coding DNA: TGTGCCAGCAGTCCCAGTTTTCACGCGAACACCGGGGAGCTGTTTTTT. Protein sequence: CASSPSFHANTGELFF.

The chain couples TRBV27 to TRBJ2-5; 10 bases are a match to TRBD1. Trimming cost V 9 bases and J 5 bases; bases outside gene matches: 12. The CDR3 spans 15 residues. The germline V gene has CDR1 MNHEY and CDR2 SMNVEV (reference sequence). The CDR3 here is CASKRVGTGEETQYF. The CDR3 bases are TGTGCCAGTAAACGGGTGGGGACAGGGGAGGAGACCCAGTACTTC.

This clone was detected only once. V and J are TRBV5-6 and TRBJ2-5; D uncertain. CDR3 length: 15 residues. Trimming stripped 0 bases from V and 1 base from J, with 10 bases between. CDR1 is SGHDT and CDR2 is YYEEEE in the germline V gene. The CDR3 sequence: CASSLDMLSQETQYF. CDR3 nucleotide sequence: TGTGCCAGCAGCTTGGATATGTTGAGCCAAGAGACCCAGTACTTC.

V and J are TRBV9 and TRBJ2-3; the match to TRBD2 covers 12 bases. Germline V lookup: CDR1 SGDLS, CDR2 YYNGEE. Germline trimming cut 3 bases from V and 2 bases from J; bases unmatched to any gene: 10. The CDR3 runs 18 residues. CDR3 sequence (DNA): TGTGCCAGCAGCGAGCCCCTAGCGGGAGGGCCAAACACAGATACGCAGTATTTT. Translated, it gives CASSEPLAGGPNTDTQYF.